The TCR beta chain described here comes from a study of post-analysis software for immune sequencing data. Study-level results: The five TRBV segments detected at higher frequency in patients than in controls included TRBV5-6, TRBV5-1 and TRBV20-1.

This clonotype has just a few counts. Its cognate antigen is unknown. V was cut by 1 base and J by 12 bases, with 9 bases left in between. CDR3 length: 12 amino acids. Germline-derived CDR1 and CDR2 are KGHDR and SFDVKD. Built from TCR beta cDNA, the libraries had unique molecular identifiers in them. TCRdb fed the PCR reads into MiXCR, producing one record per CDR3 protein. Among about 680,000 distinct CDR3 sequences listed, around 64% were seen once. The TCR comes from a girl between 2 and 10 years old with multiple sclerosis. Sequencing was carried out using blood. The chain links TRBV24-1 to TRBJ2-1, with D possibly matching TRBD1 (5 bases). As DNA, the CDR3 is TGTGCCACCAGTGATTTCCGACAGTTGCAGTTCTTC. It yields the protein CATSDFRQLQFF.